The T cell receptor beta chain described here comes from a study of cytomegalovirus exposure and HLA in healthy donors. Study-wide results and caveats: The CMV antigen specificity of a few CMV-associated chains was confirmed through in vitro analysis.

The table lists this clone with a count of one. Its antigen is undetermined. Sequence at one end of the junction differs from germline and may be a read error. The PCR employed 60 Vbeta primers together with 13 Jbeta primers. Original processing methods: A later analysis counted tens of millions of unique TCR beta chains, some 11 million shared. The protocol was immunoSEQ multiplex PCR, while the TCRdb copy is restricted to in-frame clones and leaves out a portion. V, J and clone size are taken as reported in that table, and D and trimming were inferred from the DNA itself. The table records over 150,000 clones, about 81% of them present only once. This TCR derives from a woman in her forties or fifties in good health and CMV-seropositive. Sequenced: PBMCs.

CDR3 loop: CASNLSGPGQWRGEQYF. CDR3 bases: TGTGCCAGCAACTTATCGGGTCCGGGACAGTGGAGAGGCGAGCAGTACTTC. This chain connects TRBV7-3 to TRBJ2-7, with 7 bases identical to TRBD1. The germline CDR1 and CDR2 sequences are SGHTA and FQGTGA. The length of the CDR3 is 17 residues.